These 14 T cell receptor beta chains originate from one sample sequenced in a study of immune evolution from preneoplasia to lung adenocarcinoma (dated by TCRdb to the early 2020s). Receptors were amplified or captured by the immunoSEQ multiplex PCR assay. TCRdb took over this immuneACCESS table, retaining in-frame rearrangements with V and J assigned. Such tables are incomplete; in checked studies, under half of the missing clones stem from an unresolved V gene, and the remainder is unexplained. The sample contains under 5,000 clones, roughly 89% of them found a single time. The leading ten clones occupy less than 4% of the sample. Sequenced input: FFPE minimally invasive lung adenocarcinoma tissue. Sample cell subset or site, as interpreted from the label and publication: micro-invasive lung adenocarcinoma (MIA). The source is a donor older than 65 with lung adenocarcinoma.

The CDR3 here is CASSFQGAGTYEQYF. CDR3 in DNA: TGTGCCAGCAGTTTTCAGGGGGCAGGGACCTACGAGCAGTACTTC. This sequence joins TRBV28 and TRBJ2-7; 8 bases map to TRBD1. Germline CDR1 and CDR2: MDHEN and SYDVKM. This CDR3 contains 15 residues. Trimming took 3 bases from V and 2 from J; bases not matched to a gene: 6. Combining the CDR3 with reference TRBV28 and TRBJ2-7 gives the whole variable domain DVKVTQSSRYLVKRTGEKVFLECVQDMDHENMFWYRQDPGLGLRLIYFSYDVKMKEKGDIPEGYSVSREKKERFSLILESASTNQTSMYLCASSFQGAGTYEQYFGPGTRLTVT.

This clone was detected only once. The chain joins TRBV6-5 to TRBJ1-3, with unresolved D. Trimming took 2 bases from V and 4 from J, leaving 12 bases between them. Germline loops: CDR1 MNHEY, CDR2 SVGAGI. The CDR3 is 15 amino acids. As DNA, the CDR3 is TGTGCCAGCAGTTACACGGCCGAAAAGGGAAACACCATATATTTT. Translated, it gives CASSYTAEKGNTIYF.

The genes are TRBV6-5 and TRBJ2-1; TRBD2 matches 13 bases. Germline V gene data show CDR1 as MNHEY and CDR2 as SVGAGI. This CDR3 has 15 amino acids. The V gene end was trimmed by 5 bases and the J gene end by 10 bases; junction bases not matched to a gene: 8. DNA of the CDR3: TGTGCCAGCAGTCAGGGGACTAGCGGGATCCGGGAGCAGTTCTTC. Residues: CASSQGTSGIREQFF.

This clone has only a few counts. The genes are TRBV27 and TRBJ2-6; D remains ambiguous. The CDR3 contains 16 residues. Germline-derived CDR1 and CDR2 are MNHEY and SMNVEV (reference sequence). V was clipped by 5 bases and J by 0 bases, with 11 bases between them. Written as DNA, the CDR3 is TGTGCCAGCAGTAGATCTACAACCTCTGGGGCCAACGTCCTGACTTTC. Translating it yields CASSRSTTSGANVLTF. Based on the CDR3 plus reference TRBV27 and TRBJ2-6, the full variable domain is EAQVTQNPRYLITVTGKKLTVTCSQNMNHEYMSWYRQDPGLGLRQIYYSMNVEVTDKGDVPEGYKVSRKEKRNFPLILESPSPNQTSLYFCASSRSTTSGANVLTFGAGSRLTVL.

The chain uses TRBV11-3 and TRBJ1-2, with a weak D call TRBD1 (6 bases). V was shortened by 5 bases and J by 2 bases, with 12 bases between the two germline ends. Germline values: CDR1 SGHNT, CDR2 YENEEA. This CDR3 is 14 amino acids long. The CDR3 region has the DNA TGTGCCAGCAGCCTTCCTGACAGGAACTATGGCTACACCTTC. Protein product: CASSLPDRNYGYTF.

The chain combines TRBV29-1 with TRBJ1-1; D uncertain. CDR3 length: 12 amino acids. V gave up 6 bases and J gave up 10 bases, with 18 bases separating them. Germline CDR1 reads SQVTM; CDR2 reads ANQGSEA. The CDR3 sequence is CSVDPRPSVAFF. The DNA of the CDR3 is TGCAGCGTCGATCCGAGGCCCTCTGTAGCTTTCTTT.

The V gene is TRBV4-1, the J gene TRBJ2-7; 9 bases map to TRBD2. Germline V lookup: CDR1 MGHRA, CDR2 YSYEKL. The J segment lost 1 base and the V segment lost 4 bases, leaving 14 bases of the junction unmatched. The CDR3 totals 18 residues. The CDR3 is CASSLNTLLAGYSYEQYF. The CDR3 nucleotides are TGCGCCAGCAGCCTCAACACCCTTCTAGCGGGGTATTCCTACGAGCAGTACTTC.

The gene calls are TRBV6-4 and TRBJ1-2, with unresolved D. There are 11 residues in the CDR3. Germline V lookup: CDR1 MRHNA, CDR2 SNTAGT. Trimming pared 10 bases from V and 0 bases from J, leaving 6 bases between. Here the CDR3 DNA reads TGTGCCACCAAGTCTAACTATGGCTACACCTTC. It specifies CATKSNYGYTF.

This clone was seen more than once but under ten times. V gene TRBV14 combines with J gene TRBJ1-2; no clear D gene. V shed 2 bases and J shed 8 bases, with 12 bases lying between them. The CDR3 has 13 amino acids. CDR1 SGHDN and CDR2 FVKESK come from the germline V gene. CDR3 nucleotides: TGTGCCAGCAGCCAACATATGGACTCAGGCTACACCTTC. This gives the protein CASSQHMDSGYTF.

The DNA for the CDR3 is TGCGCCAGCACCCTGACAGGGGGCTCCTACAATGAGCAGTTCTTC. As protein: CASTLTGGSYNEQFF. The rearrangement joins TRBV5-1 to TRBJ2-1; 9 nucleotides match TRBD1. CDR3 length: 15 amino acids. Germline values: CDR1 SGHRS, CDR2 YFSETQ. V was clipped by 6 bases and J by 0 bases; unmatched bases: 4.

The chain links TRBV29-1 to TRBJ1-1; 7 nucleotides agree with TRBD1. The CDR3 is 15 residues long. V shed 6 bases, J shed 1 base, and the junction held 11 bases outside the gene matches. CDR1 is SQVTM, CDR2 ANQGSEA, per germline. This CDR3 is CSVGTAWVGNTEAFF. In nucleotides, the CDR3 is TGCAGCGTGGGGACAGCCTGGGTTGGGAACACTGAAGCTTTCTTT.

The chain carries TRBV10-3 and TRBJ1-2; D uncertain. Trimming stripped 3 bases from V and 7 bases from J, with 6 bases between. The CDR3 contains 11 residues. Germline CDR1 is ENHRY and CDR2 is SYGVKD. CDR3 DNA: TGTGCCATCAGTGATGGGTTTGGCTACACCTTC. Translating gives CAISDGFGYTF.

In DNA form, the CDR3 reads TGTGCCAGCAGTCCAAGCGGCGAATACGAGCAGTACTTC. As protein: CASSPSGEYEQYF. This chain links TRBV6-5 with TRBJ2-7; D is perhaps TRBD2 (5 bases). CDR1 is MNHEY, CDR2 SVGAGI, per germline. Trimming stripped 5 bases from V and 4 bases from J, with 12 bases between. CDR3 length equals 13 residues.

This chain joins TRBV10-3 and TRBJ2-3; D is perhaps TRBD1 (6 bases). In germline, CDR1 is ENHRY, CDR2 SYGVKD. This CDR3 spans 14 amino acids. Trimming left V 6 bases short and J 4 bases short, with 14 bases between. CDR3 amino acids: CAIRNRDIADTQYF. Here the CDR3 DNA reads TGTGCCATCAGGAACAGGGACATAGCAGATACGCAGTATTTT.